This TCR beta chain was captured in a study of CD8+CD57+ T cells in acquired aplastic anemia. Study-level background: Average DNA yield from sorted CD4+ and CD8+ cells was approximately 3.2 ug. Findings of the study overall: A set of some 28 CD8+ CDR3 sequences was shared between patients and controls, and these sequences appeared highly expressed in patients.

As concerns this clonotype: Antigen: not known.

TCR beta VDJ and CDR3 profiling used genomic DNA as template. TCRdb reanalysed the reads using MiXCR and keeps one entry per CDR3 protein. This table has around 150,000 distinct CDR3 sequences, roughly 45% appearing once. V lost 5 bases to trimming and J lost 6 bases, with 17 bases between them. The germline V gene has CDR1 SEHNR and CDR2 FQNEAQ (reference sequence). This CDR3 comprises 14 residues. The chain carries TRBV7-9 and TRBJ2-7; no reliable D call. This sequence was found in a human donor in good health. The source material was sorted CD4+, CD8+, or CD8+CD57+ T cells (not recorded which) from PBMCs. The CDR3 DNA is TGTGCCAGCAGCCAGTGGGCCTCGGAGTCCGAGCAGTACTTC. This translates into CASSQWASESEQYF.